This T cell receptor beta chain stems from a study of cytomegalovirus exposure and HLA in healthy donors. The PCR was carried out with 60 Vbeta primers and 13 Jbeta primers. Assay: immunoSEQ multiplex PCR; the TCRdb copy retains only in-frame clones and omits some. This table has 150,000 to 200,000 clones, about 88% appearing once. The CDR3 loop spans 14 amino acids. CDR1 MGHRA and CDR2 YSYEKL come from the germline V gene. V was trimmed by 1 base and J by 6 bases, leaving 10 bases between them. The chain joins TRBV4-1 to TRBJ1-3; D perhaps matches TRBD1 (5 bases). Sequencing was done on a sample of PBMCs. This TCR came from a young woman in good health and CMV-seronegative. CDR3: CASSQVGTVNTIYF. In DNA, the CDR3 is TGCGCCAGCAGCCAAGTAGGGACTGTAAACACCATATATTTT.